This record covers a single T cell receptor (beta chain). The V gene's germline CDR1 is SNHLY and CDR2 FYNNEI. This CDR3 has 14 residues. The trim removed 6 bases at V and 5 bases at J, leaving 6 bases unmatched. This sample was included in a study of blood T cell repertoires in COVID-19. The protocol was immunoSEQ multiplex PCR, while the TCRdb copy is restricted to in-frame clones and leaves out a portion. The data hold 400,000 to 450,000 clones, with 90% observed a single time. This chain uses TRBV2 with TRBJ2-5; 10 positions match TRBD2. The sample consisted of PBMCs or T cells enriched from blood (not recorded which). The receptor was isolated from a man aged 18-30 years who had recovered from COVID-19. The CDR3 protein is CASRRAGGPETQYF. The DNA for the CDR3 is TGTGCCAGCAGGAGAGCGGGAGGGCCTGAGACCCAGTACTTC.